The 19 T cell receptor beta chains in this list originate from one sample, sequenced in a study of cytomegalovirus exposure and HLA in healthy donors. The PCR made use of 60 Vbeta and 13 Jbeta primers. The assay was immunoSEQ multiplex PCR, and TCRdb's table has in-frame clones only and misses some. This table holds 100,000 to 150,000 clones, roughly four fifths found once. Source material: PBMCs. These receptors were collected from a woman aged 55-70 years in good health and CMV-seropositive.

The chain recombines TRBV9 with TRBJ2-3, with D possibly TRBD2 on 7 matching bases. This CDR3 is built from 14 residues. V shed 4 bases and J shed 4 bases, with 13 bases lying between them. The V gene's germline CDR1 is SGDLS and CDR2 YYNGEE. DNA for the CDR3: TGTGCCAGCAGCCGAGGGGGGGGGCCAGATACGCAGTATTTT. Protein product: CASSRGGGPDTQYF.

The chain recombines TRBV4-1 with TRBJ2-1, with D hard to call. V lost 0 bases, J lost 0 bases, and 6 bases lay in between. The CDR3 is made up of 15 amino acids. From germline, CDR1 is MGHRA and CDR2 YSYEKL. CDR3 protein: CASSQDVSSYNEQFF. CDR3 coding DNA: TGCGCCAGCAGCCAAGACGTGAGCTCCTACAATGAGCAGTTCTTC.

V gene TRBV27 combines with J gene TRBJ1-6; 9 bases map to TRBD1. V trimming: 6 bases; J trimming: 6 bases; junction bases outside the gene matches: 3. Germline-derived CDR1 and CDR2 are MNHEY and SMNVEV (reference sequence). This CDR3 is built from 14 residues. CDR3 DNA sequence: TGTGCCAGCAGCAGGGACAGGGTTAATTCACCCCTCCACTTT. This gives the protein CASSRDRVNSPLHF.

V and J are TRBV18 and TRBJ2-3, with 7 bases lining up with TRBD1. V shed 1 base and J 4 bases; nucleotides not matched to a gene: 8. The CDR3 length is 16 residues. CDR1 and CDR2 (germline): KGHSH, LQKENI. CDR3 sequence reads: CASSPLATGAADTQYF. Here the CDR3 DNA reads TGTGCCAGCTCACCACTTGCCACAGGGGCGGCAGATACGCAGTATTTT.

This clone was detected a few times. The chain has TRBV19 and TRBJ2-7; 8 bases fit TRBD1. CDR3 size: 14 residues. From germline, CDR1 is LNHDA and CDR2 SQIVND (reference sequence). The J segment lost 7 bases and the V segment lost 5 bases, leaving 10 bases of the junction unmatched. CDR3 bases: TGTGCCAGTAGTCCAGGCCAGGGGGCTGGGGAGCAGTACTTC. Encoded protein: CASSPGQGAGEQYF.

This sequence joins TRBV18 and TRBJ2-6; no clear D gene. The CDR3 covers 13 residues. From germline, CDR1 is KGHSH and CDR2 LQKENI. The germline V and J ends were trimmed by 3 bases and 3 bases, with 3 bases remaining between them. The CDR3 DNA reads TGTGCCAGCTCACCGAGTGGGGCCAACGTCCTGACTTTC. Translated: CASSPSGANVLTF. Full variable domain (missing parts from reference TRBV18 and TRBJ2-6): NAGVMQNPRHLVRRRGQEARLRCSPMKGHSHVYWYRQLPEEGLKFMVYLQKENIIDESGMPKERFSAEFPKEGPSILRIQQVVRGDSAAYFCASSPSGANVLTFGAGSRLTVL.

The CDR3 region has the DNA TGCGCCAGCAGCTCGGGACAGACCTCCTACGAGCAGTACTTC. Protein: CASSSGQTSYEQYF. The gene calls are TRBV5-1 and TRBJ2-7; 7 bases map to TRBD1. In germline, CDR1 is SGHRS, CDR2 YFSETQ. There are 14 residues in the CDR3. J lost 0 bases, V lost 3 bases, and 3 bases had no gene match.

The gene calls are TRBV16 and TRBJ1-5, with D hard to call. The CDR3 extends over 14 amino acids. CDR1 KGHSY and CDR2 FQNENV come from the germline V gene. V lost 0 bases and J 9 bases, leaving 12 bases between the germline ends. For the CDR3, the DNA is TGTGCCAGCAGCCAATCTACCTGGGCGCCGCCCCAGCATTTT. It codes for CASSQSTWAPPQHF.

The genes are TRBV30 and TRBJ1-1, with D perhaps TRBD1 (6 bases). Per germline, CDR1 GTSNPN and CDR2 SVGIG (reference sequence). The V end was cut by 4 bases, the J end by 1 base, with 16 bases between. This CDR3 region has 15 residues. This chain's CDR3 is CAWTMTGTPNTEAFF. CDR3 in DNA: TGTGCCTGGACTATGACCGGGACACCGAACACTGAAGCTTTCTTT. The full variable domain, its missing parts supplied by reference TRBV30 and TRBJ1-1, is SQTIHQWPATLVQPVGSPLSLECTVEGTSNPNLYWYRQAAGRGLQLLFYSVGIGQISSEVPQNLSASRPQDRQFILSSKKLLLSDSGFYLCAWTMTGTPNTEAFFGQGTRLTVV.

This chain links TRBV27 with TRBJ1-2, with D possibly being TRBD1 (6 bases). Germline CDR1 MNHEY, CDR2 SMNVEV (reference sequence). This CDR3 contains 16 residues. Trimming left V 2 bases short and J 0 bases short, with 13 bases between. The CDR3 protein is CASSLLGGRSNYGYTF. The CDR3 nucleotides read TGTGCCAGCAGTTTACTAGGGGGACGGTCTAACTATGGCTACACCTTC.

This clone has only a few counts. This chain's CDR3 is CASSQDLTAREQFF. In DNA form, the CDR3 reads TGTGCCAGCAGCCAAGATCTGACAGCCCGTGAGCAGTTCTTC. This chain links TRBV4-2 with TRBJ2-1, with D tentatively TRBD1 (5 bases). This CDR3 is 14 amino acids long. Germline CDR1 is LGHNA and CDR2 is YNFKEQ. V lost 0 bases, J lost 9 bases, and 12 bases lay in between.

This clone was found a few times. This sample includes further DNA sequences coding for the same CDR3. The DNA for the CDR3 is TGTGCCAGCAGCGTAACGGGAGGCTCTGGAAACACCATATATTTT. It yields the protein CASSVTGGSGNTIYF. V gene TRBV9 combines with J gene TRBJ1-3; no reliable D call. The germline gives CDR1 SGDLS, CDR2 YYNGEE. Trimming removed 1 base at V and 0 bases at J, with 8 bases between. This CDR3 has 15 amino acids. Filled out from reference TRBV9 and TRBJ1-3, the complete variable domain reads DSGVTQTPKHLITATGQRVTLRCSPRSGDLSVYWYQQSLDQGLQFLIQYYNGEERAKGNILERFSAQQFPDLHSELNLSSLELGDSALYFCASSVTGGSGNTIYFGEGSWLTVV.

Here the CDR3 DNA reads TGCGCCAGCAGCCAAGGTTGGAACCGGGAACTGTTTTTT. Encoded protein: CASSQGWNRELFF. V gene TRBV4-3 combines with J gene TRBJ1-4; the D is unclear. The CDR3 is 13 residues long. In germline, CDR1 is LGHNA, CDR2 YSLEER. The V end was cut by 1 base, the J end by 12 bases, with 12 bases between.

This rearrangement joins TRBV7-2 to TRBJ2-2; 7 bases map to TRBD2. Losses at the gene ends were 5 bases for V and 4 bases for J; bases not matched to a gene: 7. Germline V gives CDR1 SGHTA, CDR2 FQGNSA. The CDR3 covers 15 residues. The CDR3 DNA follows: TGTGCCAGCAGCCCGGCCGGGACTACCACCGGGGAGCTGTTTTTT. Translating it yields CASSPAGTTTGELFF.

The rearrangement links TRBV2 to TRBJ1-4, with D possibly matching TRBD1 (5 bases). In germline, CDR1 is SNHLY, CDR2 FYNNEI. The CDR3 totals 15 residues. V was cut by 5 bases and J by 0 bases, with 10 bases left in between. For the CDR3, the DNA is TGTGCCAGCAGTCCCCGACAGCCAACTAATGAAAAACTGTTTTTT. As protein: CASSPRQPTNEKLFF. Full variable domain (outside the CDR3, taken from reference TRBV2 and TRBJ1-4): EPEVTQTPSHQVTQMGQEVILRCVPISNHLYFYWYRQILGQKVEFLVSFYNNEISEKSEIFDDQFSVERPDGSNFTLKIRSTKLEDSAMYFCASSPRQPTNEKLFFGSGTQLSVL.

V gene TRBV5-4 combines with J gene TRBJ2-5; a possible D gene is TRBD1 (6 bases). Near its end, the DNA agrees better with TRBJ2-7, so the J call may be wrong. Germline loops: CDR1 SGHNT, CDR2 YYREEE (reference sequence). This CDR3 comprises 15 residues. The CDR3 spells CASSLDPGAIYEQYF. CDR3 coding DNA: TGTGCCAGCAGCTTGGATCCAGGGGCCATCTACGAGCAGTACTTC.

The V and J genes are TRBV30 and TRBJ1-2; 11 nucleotides match TRBD1. V trimming: 3 bases; J trimming: 14 bases; junction bases outside the gene matches: 8. CDR1 is GTSNPN and CDR2 is SVGIG in the germline V gene (reference sequence). CDR3 length: 12 amino acids. CDR3 protein: CAWSRTGGGVTF. The CDR3 DNA is TGTGCCTGGAGCAGGACAGGGGGCGGGGTAACCTTC.

Turning to this clone: Other DNA sequences in the sample encode the same CDR3. This chain joins TRBV5-1 and TRBJ2-3; D is undetermined. Germline CDR1 is SGHRS and CDR2 is YFSETQ. V was trimmed by 7 bases and J by 1 base, leaving 16 bases between them. CDR3 length: 15 amino acids. CDR3 amino acids: CASANAPSGTDTQYF. The CDR3 coding sequence is TGCGCCAGCGCCAACGCACCTTCAGGCACAGATACGCAGTATTTT.

The chain couples TRBV18 to TRBJ2-5; D may be TRBD1 (5 bases). Germline lookup yields CDR1 KGHSH and CDR2 LQKENI. V dropped 1 base and J dropped 5 bases, with 8 bases sitting between them. This CDR3 contains 13 residues. The CDR3 DNA is TGTGCCAGCTCACCACGCAGGGTTGAGACCCAGTACTTC. It is translated as CASSPRRVETQYF.